The 20 T cell receptor beta chains listed next were all sequenced from one sample in a study of OX40 agonist ivuxolimab in advanced cancers. Assay used: immunoSEQ multiplex PCR; TCRdb lists only in-frame clones, some missing. The table lists tens of thousands of clones, approximately 89% of them singletons. The source was CD4+ or CD8+ T cells sorted from blood, collected in a trial of the OX40 agonist ivuxolimab. The receptors shown here come from an adult with an advanced solid tumor such as melanoma, head and neck, liver or kidney cancer.

A few counts support this clone. This chain links TRBV13 with TRBJ2-7; the D is unclear. Germline V CDR1 and CDR2: PRHDT, FYEKMQ (reference sequence). The CDR3 contains 13 residues. V was clipped by 4 bases and J by 3 bases, with 10 bases between them. DNA for the CDR3: TGTGCCAGCAGCTCCCCATCCCTCTACGAGCAGTACTTC. It specifies CASSSPSLYEQYF.

The chain carries TRBV4-1 and TRBJ2-3, with D uncertain. Germline V CDR1 and CDR2: MGHRA, YSYEKL. The V end was cut by 4 bases, the J end by 6 bases, with 14 bases between. The CDR3 has 14 residues. For the CDR3, the DNA is TGCGCCAGCAGCCCCCGTGAGTCCTCGGATACGCAGTATTTT. This encodes CASSPRESSDTQYF.

The chain recombines TRBV7-9 with TRBJ1-1; D perhaps matches TRBD1 (6 bases). The germline V gene encodes CDR1 SEHNR and CDR2 FQNEAQ (reference sequence). The CDR3 contains 16 residues. The V gene lost 4 bases and the J gene lost 0 bases, with 15 bases spanning the gap. CDR3 DNA: TGTGCCAGCAGCTCCCCTCGGACAGTCATGAACACTGAAGCTTTCTTT. This codes for CASSSPRTVMNTEAFF.

This chain links TRBV19 with TRBJ1-2; D uncertain. Trimming cost V 2 bases and J 8 bases, with 15 bases left between them. Germline loops: CDR1 LNHDA, CDR2 SQIVND (reference sequence). The length of the CDR3 is 14 residues. The CDR3 nucleotides read TGTGCCAGTAGTATACAAGTTTCCAGTTCCGGCTACACCTTC. This codes for CASSIQVSSSGYTF.

The chain carries TRBV6-1 and TRBJ1-2; 7 positions agree with TRBD1. J was trimmed by 6 bases and V by 5 bases; bases with no gene match: 9. Germline V gene lookup returns CDR1 MNHNS and CDR2 SASEGT. The CDR3 length is 14 residues. CDR3 DNA sequence: TGTGCCAGCAGTCTGACAGGGACGGCGGATGGCTACACCTTC. It codes for CASSLTGTADGYTF.

V gene TRBV19 combines with J gene TRBJ2-3, with a possible D match to TRBD1 (5 bases). CDR3 size: 16 residues. Germline CDR1 reads LNHDA; CDR2 reads SQIVND (reference sequence). Trimming removed 1 base at V and 2 bases at J, with 13 bases between. The DNA of the CDR3 is TGTGCCAGTAGTATAGGGGCAGGGCCCCACACAGATACGCAGTATTTT. It codes for CASSIGAGPHTDTQYF.

This clone came up once. V gene TRBV7-8 combines with J gene TRBJ1-5, with D unresolved. This CDR3 region has 12 residues. Trimming took 1 base from V and 6 from J, leaving 4 bases between them. Germline V CDR1 and CDR2: SGHVS, FQNEAQ. CDR3: CASSLGSQPQHF. The DNA for the CDR3 is TGTGCCAGCAGCTTAGGGTCTCAGCCCCAGCATTTT.

The J gene is TRBJ1-4, the V gene TRBV27; no firm D call. The CDR3 length is 15 residues. The V gene's germline CDR1 is MNHEY and CDR2 SMNVEV (reference sequence). V lost 5 bases, J lost 7 bases, and 17 bases lay in between. The CDR3 sequence: CASSPRPFVGEKLFF. The DNA of the CDR3 is TGTGCCAGCAGTCCTCGGCCCTTCGTGGGTGAAAAACTGTTTTTT. Filled out from reference TRBV27 and TRBJ1-4, the complete variable domain reads EAQVTQNPRYLITVTGKKLTVTCSQNMNHEYMSWYRQDPGLGLRQIYYSMNVEVTDKGDVPEGYKVSRKEKRNFPLILESPSPNQTSLYFCASSPRPFVGEKLFFGSGTQLSVL.

This clone was counted once. This rearrangement joins TRBV7-9 to TRBJ2-1; 12 bases are shared with TRBD1. Germline V gene data show CDR1 as SEHNR and CDR2 as FQNEAQ (reference sequence). CDR3 length: 15 amino acids. The V gene end was trimmed by 6 bases and the J gene end by 5 bases; junction bases not matched to a gene: 5. CDR3 DNA: TGTGCCAGCAGGGCCGGGACAGGGGGCCACAATGAGCAGTTCTTC. It translates to CASRAGTGGHNEQFF.

This clone was seen just once. The J gene is TRBJ2-7, the V gene TRBV5-4; D gene uncertain. Trimming took 0 bases from V and 3 from J, leaving 10 bases between them. The CDR3 has 14 amino acids. Germline CDR1 reads SGHNT; CDR2 reads YYREEE (reference sequence). CDR3 nucleotides: TGTGCCAGCAGCTTGGGTGGGCCAAGCTACGAGCAGTACTTC. Translated: CASSLGGPSYEQYF.

The genes are TRBV27 and TRBJ2-5; D gene ambiguous. The CDR3 has 14 amino acids. The V gene's germline CDR1 is MNHEY and CDR2 SMNVEV (reference sequence). V was cut by 4 bases and J by 4 bases, with 13 bases left in between. The CDR3 is CASSSLVSGETQYF. In nucleotides, the CDR3 is TGTGCCAGCAGTTCCTTAGTCTCGGGAGAGACCCAGTACTTC.

This clone was counted a single time. The CDR3 bases are TGTGCCAGCAGTGAAAGGACAGGGATTAACTATGGCTACACCTTC. Protein: CASSERTGINYGYTF. The chain recombines TRBV2 with TRBJ1-2; 8 nucleotides match TRBD1. Losses at the gene ends were 2 bases for V and 1 base for J; bases not matched to a gene: 3. The CDR3 is 15 residues long. The germline gives CDR1 SNHLY, CDR2 FYNNEI.

The rearrangement links TRBV6-1 to TRBJ1-6; D unresolved. V was pared by 3 bases and J by 0 bases, with 6 bases between. The CDR3 extends over 15 amino acids. CDR1 is MNHNS and CDR2 is SASEGT in the germline V gene. CDR3 protein: CASSELLSYNSPLHF. CDR3 bases: TGTGCCAGCAGTGAGCTGCTCTCCTATAATTCACCCCTCCACTTT.

V and J are TRBV4-2 and TRBJ2-1; 7 nucleotides match TRBD1. Germline CDR1 and CDR2: LGHNA and YNFKEQ. V trimming: 2 bases; J trimming: 8 bases; junction bases outside the gene matches: 6. CDR3 length: 14 residues. The DNA of the CDR3 is TGTGCCAGCAGCCAAAAGGGGGCGAGCTATGAGCAGTTCTTC. It encodes CASSQKGASYEQFF.

The V gene is TRBV15, the J gene TRBJ2-7; 9 nucleotides match TRBD1. CDR1 and CDR2 from the germline V gene are LNHNV and YYDKDF (reference sequence). Trimming cost V 0 bases and J 1 base; bases outside gene matches: 4. This CDR3 spans 16 amino acids. The CDR3 coding sequence is TGTGCCACCAGCAGAGATCAGGGACAGGGTTCCTACGAGCAGTACTTC. Residues: CATSRDQGQGSYEQYF.

The chain carries TRBV6-1 and TRBJ1-1, with D possibly being TRBD1 (5 bases). Trimming stripped 3 bases from V and 0 bases from J, with 17 bases between. Looked up from germline, CDR1 is MNHNS and CDR2 is SASEGT. CDR3 length: 17 amino acids. Here the CDR3 DNA reads TGTGCCAGCAGTGATAGTCCCGGGACGGTTATGAACACTGAAGCTTTCTTT. The encoded protein is CASSDSPGTVMNTEAFF.

This chain uses TRBV9 with TRBJ2-3; 12 bases are a match to TRBD2. The V segment lost 0 bases and the J segment 4 bases; nucleotides outside the gene matches: 9. The CDR3 sequence is 18 residues long. Germline values: CDR1 SGDLS, CDR2 YYNGEE. The chain's CDR3 is CASSVASGGARPADTQYF. In DNA form, the CDR3 reads TGTGCCAGCAGCGTAGCTAGCGGGGGGGCCCGGCCCGCAGATACGCAGTATTTT.

V and J are TRBV28 and TRBJ2-3; 7 positions match TRBD2. The CDR3 totals 14 residues. The V gene end was trimmed by 3 bases and the J gene end by 1 base; junction bases not matched to a gene: 1. Germline assignment: CDR1 MDHEN and CDR2 SYDVKM. CDR3 DNA sequence: TGTGCCAGCAGTTTGAGCGGGGGCACAGATACGCAGTATTTT. As protein: CASSLSGGTDTQYF.

V is TRBV10-3 and J is TRBJ2-7; TRBD1 agrees at 9 bases. Germline-derived CDR1 and CDR2 are ENHRY and SYGVKD. This CDR3 is 15 amino acids long. J gave up 3 bases and V 2 bases, and 5 bases lay outside the gene matches. The CDR3 DNA reads as TGTGCCATCAGTGAGCCGGACAGGGGCATCTACGAGCAGTACTTC. Amino acids: CAISEPDRGIYEQYF.

The CDR3 region is CASSDLAGGNNEQFF. CDR3 bases: TGTGCCAGCAGTGACCTAGCGGGGGGCAACAATGAGCAGTTCTTC. This chain joins TRBV2 and TRBJ2-1; 11 nucleotides agree with TRBD2. V shed 3 bases and J 5 bases; nucleotides not matched to a gene: 3. The CDR3 is 15 residues long. Germline CDR1 is SNHLY and CDR2 is FYNNEI.